This entry describes one T cell receptor beta chain. Its target is not known. Sequencing was performed with immunoSEQ multiplex PCR; in TCRdb, only in-frame clones are kept and a portion is missing. The table has 100,000 to 150,000 clones, 91% seen once. The V gene's germline CDR1 is LNHDA and CDR2 SQIVND (reference sequence). CDR3 length equals 13 residues. V lost 6 bases and J lost 6; bases outside the gene matches: 4. This entry belongs to a study of T cell responses to AZD1222 COVID-19 vaccine. Broader study findings: Recipients of two AZD1222 doses showed rising Spike-specific TCR breadth and depth. Distributed over spike, vaccine-associated CD4 TCRs predominated at 160-218 and 743-854. Donors were largely white British and mainly female; clonal diversity was possibly underestimated.

The source material was peripheral blood, sampled 28 days after the second AZD1222 dose. The receptor comes from an adult who received the AZD1222 COVID-19 vaccine. V gene TRBV19 combines with J gene TRBJ2-2; 7 positions agree with TRBD1. The CDR3: CASSSQGAGELFF. For the CDR3, the DNA is TGTGCCAGTAGCTCCCAGGGGGCCGGGGAGCTGTTTTTT.